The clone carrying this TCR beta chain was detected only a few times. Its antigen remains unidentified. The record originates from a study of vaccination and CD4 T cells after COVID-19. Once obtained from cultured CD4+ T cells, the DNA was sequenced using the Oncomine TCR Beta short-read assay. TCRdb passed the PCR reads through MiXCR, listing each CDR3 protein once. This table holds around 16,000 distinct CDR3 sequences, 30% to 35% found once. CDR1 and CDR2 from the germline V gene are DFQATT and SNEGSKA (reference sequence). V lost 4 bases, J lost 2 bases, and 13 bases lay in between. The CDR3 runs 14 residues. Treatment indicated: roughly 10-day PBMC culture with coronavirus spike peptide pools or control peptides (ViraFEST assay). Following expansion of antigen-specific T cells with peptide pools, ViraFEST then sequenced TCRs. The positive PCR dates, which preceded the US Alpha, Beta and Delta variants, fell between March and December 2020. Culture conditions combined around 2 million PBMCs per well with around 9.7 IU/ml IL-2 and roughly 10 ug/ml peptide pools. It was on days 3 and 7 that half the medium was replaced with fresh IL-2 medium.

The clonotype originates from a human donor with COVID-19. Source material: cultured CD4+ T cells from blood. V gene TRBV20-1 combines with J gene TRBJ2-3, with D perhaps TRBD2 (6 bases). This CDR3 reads CSAISAGTTDTQYF. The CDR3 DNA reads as TGCAGTGCTATAAGCGCGGGGACCACAGATACGCAGTATTTT.